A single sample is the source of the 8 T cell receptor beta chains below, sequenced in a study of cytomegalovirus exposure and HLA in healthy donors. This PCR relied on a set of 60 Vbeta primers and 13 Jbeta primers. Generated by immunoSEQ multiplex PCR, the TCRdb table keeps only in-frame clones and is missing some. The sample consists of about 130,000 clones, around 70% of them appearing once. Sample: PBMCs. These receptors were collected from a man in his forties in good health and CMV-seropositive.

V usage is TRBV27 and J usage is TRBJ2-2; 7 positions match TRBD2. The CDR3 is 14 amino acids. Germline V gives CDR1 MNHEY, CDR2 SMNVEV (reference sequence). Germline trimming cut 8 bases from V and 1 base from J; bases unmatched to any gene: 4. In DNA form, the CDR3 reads TGTGCCAGCGCCCCGGGGGGGAACACCGGGGAGCTGTTTTTT. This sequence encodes CASAPGGNTGELFF.

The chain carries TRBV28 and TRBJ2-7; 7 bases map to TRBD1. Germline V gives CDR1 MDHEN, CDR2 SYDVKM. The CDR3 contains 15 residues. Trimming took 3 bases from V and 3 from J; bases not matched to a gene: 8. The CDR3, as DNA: TGTGCCAGCAGTTTTGGATTAGGGGGCAACTACGAGCAGTACTTC. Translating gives CASSFGLGGNYEQYF.

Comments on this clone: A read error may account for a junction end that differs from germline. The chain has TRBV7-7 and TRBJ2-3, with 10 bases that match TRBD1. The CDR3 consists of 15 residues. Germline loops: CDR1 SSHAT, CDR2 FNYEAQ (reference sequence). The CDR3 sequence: CASSPGTGVTDTQYF. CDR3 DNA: TGTGCTAGCAGCCCCGGGACAGGGGTCACAGATACGCAGTATTTT.

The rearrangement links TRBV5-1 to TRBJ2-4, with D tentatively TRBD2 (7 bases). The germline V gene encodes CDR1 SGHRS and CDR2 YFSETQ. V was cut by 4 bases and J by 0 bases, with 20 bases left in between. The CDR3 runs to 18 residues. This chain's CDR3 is CASSPGGKLPLAKNIQYF. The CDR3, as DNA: TGCGCCAGCAGCCCGGGGGGCAAATTACCGCTAGCCAAAAACATTCAGTACTTC.

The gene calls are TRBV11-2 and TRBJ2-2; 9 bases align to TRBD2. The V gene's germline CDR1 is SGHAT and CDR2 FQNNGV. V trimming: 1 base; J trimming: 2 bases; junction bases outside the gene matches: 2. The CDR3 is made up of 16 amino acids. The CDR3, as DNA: TGTGCCAGCAGCTTAGTGCTAGCGGGAAACACCGGGGAGCTGTTTTTT. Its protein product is CASSLVLAGNTGELFF.

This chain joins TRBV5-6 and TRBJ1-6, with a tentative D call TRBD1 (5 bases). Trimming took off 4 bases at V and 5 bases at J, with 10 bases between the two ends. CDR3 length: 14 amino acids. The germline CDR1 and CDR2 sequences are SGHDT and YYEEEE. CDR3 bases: TGTGCCAGCAGCGGGCGGGGGAATAATTCACCCCTCCACTTT. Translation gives CASSGRGNNSPLHF.

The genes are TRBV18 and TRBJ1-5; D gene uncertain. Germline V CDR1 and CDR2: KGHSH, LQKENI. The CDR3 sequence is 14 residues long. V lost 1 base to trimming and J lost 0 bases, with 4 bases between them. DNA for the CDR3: TGTGCCAGCTCACCACTCGGTAGCAATCAGCCCCAGCATTTT. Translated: CASSPLGSNQPQHF.

DNA for the CDR3: TGTGCCAGCAGCAAGGGACAGACTAATGAAAAACTGTTTTTT. Protein: CASSKGQTNEKLFF. The genes are TRBV5-5 and TRBJ1-4; TRBD1 agrees at 7 bases. V shed 4 bases and J 2 bases; nucleotides not matched to a gene: 2. The CDR3 totals 14 residues. CDR1 SGHKS and CDR2 YYEKEE come from the germline V gene (reference sequence).